The rows below give T cell receptor beta chains drawn from one sample of a study of blood T cells in healthy people across ages. TCRdb processed the 5' RACE reads anew with MiXCR; each CDR3 protein has one entry. The sample has about 1,500,000 distinct CDR3 sequences, 42% seen once; the top ten hold less than 8%. Sequenced input: blood. These receptor sequences come from a woman aged 18-29 years in good health. Both conserved end residues are part of each CDR3. The order of the fields is CDR3 DNA, CDR3 protein, clone size, V gene, D gene, J gene. D genes are given only for firm matches. For some rows the clone size is stated as once, few or many, or as a class when expanded; others skip it.

CDR3 DNA: TGCGCCAGCAGCTTGGATCAGTTACAAGAGATCCAGTACTTC
CDR3 protein: CASSLDQLQEIQYF
clone size: NA
V gene: TRBV5-1
D gene: NA
J gene: TRBJ2-5

CDR3 DNA: TGCAGTGCCGAGCGGGAGGCGTCCTACGAGCAGTACTTC
CDR3 protein: CSAEREASYEQYF
clone size: NA
V gene: TRBV20-1
D gene: TRBD2
J gene: TRBJ2-7

CDR3 DNA: TGTGCCAGCAACCCATCCGTCGGGAGCACCTATGGCTACACCTTC
CDR3 protein: CASNPSVGSTYGYTF
clone size: NA
V gene: TRBV9
D gene: NA
J gene: TRBJ1-2

CDR3 DNA: TGCGCCAGCAGCTTGTACAGCGGGGGGATCGAGACCCAGTACTTC
CDR3 protein: CASSLYSGGIETQYF
clone size: NA
V gene: TRBV5-1
D gene: TRBD2
J gene: TRBJ2-5

CDR3 DNA: TGTGCCAGCAGCCCCGGCAACGCAGATACGCAGTATTTT
CDR3 protein: CASSPGNADTQYF
clone size: NA
V gene: TRBV7-7
D gene: NA
J gene: TRBJ2-3

CDR3 DNA: TGTGCCTGGAACTCAGCGGGAGGGACCGGGGAGCTGTTTTTT
CDR3 protein: CAWNSAGGTGELFF
clone size: NA
V gene: TRBV30
D gene: TRBD2
J gene: TRBJ2-2

CDR3 DNA: TGTGCCACGTCGGGACAGGGAGATGAAAAACTGTTTTTT
CDR3 protein: CATSGQGDEKLFF
clone size: few
V gene: TRBV6-1
D gene: TRBD1
J gene: TRBJ1-4

CDR3 DNA: TGTGCCAGCAGCTGGGACCGAAGAACGAGCGGCTACACCTTC
CDR3 protein: CASSWDRRTSGYTF
clone size: NA
V gene: TRBV2
D gene: NA
J gene: TRBJ1-2

CDR3 DNA: TGCGCCAGCAGCCAAGAGATGGGGACAACCGCTCTAAACACTGAAGCTTTCTTT
CDR3 protein: CASSQEMGTTALNTEAFF
clone size: NA
V gene: TRBV4-1
D gene: NA
J gene: TRBJ1-1

CDR3 DNA: TGTGCCAGCAGTGGGGTAGCCAAAAACATTCAGTACTTC
CDR3 protein: CASSGVAKNIQYF
clone size: few
V gene: TRBV7-2
D gene: NA
J gene: TRBJ2-4

CDR3 DNA: TGTGCCAGCAGCATCTTAGGCCCGAACAATGAGCAGTTCTTC
CDR3 protein: CASSILGPNNEQFF
clone size: few
V gene: TRBV5-4
D gene: NA
J gene: TRBJ2-1

CDR3 DNA: TGTGCCAGCAGCTTCCTAGCGGGGGGGAAGAATGAGCAGTTCTTC
CDR3 protein: CASSFLAGGKNEQFF
clone size: NA
V gene: TRBV7-9
D gene: TRBD2
J gene: TRBJ2-1

CDR3 DNA: TGTGCCAGCAGTTGGGGGCCAACTAATGAAAAACTGTTTTTT
CDR3 protein: CASSWGPTNEKLFF
clone size: NA
V gene: TRBV27
D gene: NA
J gene: TRBJ1-4

CDR3 DNA: TGTGCCAGCAGACAGGGCCCCAATGAGCAGTTCTTC
CDR3 protein: CASRQGPNEQFF
clone size: few
V gene: TRBV21-1
D gene: NA
J gene: TRBJ2-1

CDR3 DNA: TGTGCCGGCAGAGCTACAGGGAGCTCCCAAGAGACCCAGTACTTC
CDR3 protein: CAGRATGSSQETQYF
clone size: NA
V gene: TRBV6-6
D gene: NA
J gene: TRBJ2-5

CDR3 DNA: TGTGCCAGCAGTTTCGAGGGAGAAAAACTGTTTTTT
CDR3 protein: CASSFEGEKLFF
clone size: few
V gene: TRBV12-3/TRBV12-4
D gene: NA
J gene: TRBJ1-4

CDR3 DNA: TGTGCCATCAGTGAGTCCTCAGCGGGGGGAAGGGAACAGTACTTC
CDR3 protein: CAISESSAGGREQYF
clone size: few
V gene: TRBV10-3
D gene: TRBD2
J gene: TRBJ2-5

CDR3 DNA: TGTGCCACCAGGCCTACAGGAGCACAAGAAGCTTTCTTT
CDR3 protein: CATRPTGAQEAFF
clone size: few
V gene: TRBV15
D gene: NA
J gene: TRBJ1-1

CDR3 DNA: TGCGCCAGCAGCTTGAGCGGGGCCCTCACAGATACGCAGTATTTT
CDR3 protein: CASSLSGALTDTQYF
clone size: NA
V gene: TRBV5-1
D gene: TRBD2
J gene: TRBJ2-3

CDR3 DNA: TGCAGTGCTAGAGATGCAGGGGGGATCACAGATACGCAGTATTTT
CDR3 protein: CSARDAGGITDTQYF
clone size: NA
V gene: TRBV20-1
D gene: NA
J gene: TRBJ2-3

CDR3 DNA: TGTGCCAGCAGCTCCCAGCTGGGCACAGATACGCAGTATTTT
CDR3 protein: CASSSQLGTDTQYF
clone size: NA
V gene: TRBV7-2
D gene: NA
J gene: TRBJ2-3

CDR3 DNA: TGTGCCAGCAGCGCAATTGGGGGGGGCGCCCCTAATGAAAAACTGTTTTTT
CDR3 protein: CASSAIGGGAPNEKLFF
clone size: NA
V gene: TRBV2
D gene: NA
J gene: TRBJ1-4

CDR3 DNA: TGTGCCAGCAGCTTAGACTGGGACAGTACCTTT
CDR3 protein: CASSLDWDSTF
clone size: NA
V gene: TRBV7-9
D gene: TRBD1
J gene: TRBJ2-7

CDR3 DNA: TGCGCCAGCAGCTGGCTTTTCGCGGGCCTCGGCAATGAGCAGTTCTTC
CDR3 protein: CASSWLFAGLGNEQFF
clone size: NA
V gene: TRBV5-1
D gene: NA
J gene: TRBJ2-1

CDR3 DNA: TGCAGTGCTAGTAGCGGGGGGGGGCACAATCAGCCCCAGCATTTT
CDR3 protein: CSASSGGGHNQPQHF
clone size: NA
V gene: TRBV20-1
D gene: NA
J gene: TRBJ1-5

CDR3 DNA: TGTGCCAGCAGCTTGAGGGTCGGCGACGAAAAACTGTTTTTT
CDR3 protein: CASSLRVGDEKLFF
clone size: NA
V gene: TRBV5-4
D gene: NA
J gene: TRBJ1-4

CDR3 DNA: TGTGCCAGCTCACCTACGATGGTGACAGATACGCAGTATTTT
CDR3 protein: CASSPTMVTDTQYF
clone size: NA
V gene: TRBV18
D gene: NA
J gene: TRBJ2-3

CDR3 DNA: TGTGCCAGCAGTTACGAGTTTGGCCCGCAGTACTTC
CDR3 protein: CASSYEFGPQYF
clone size: once
V gene: TRBV6-5
D gene: NA
J gene: TRBJ2-7

CDR3 DNA: TGTGCCAGCCTTGAGGGCAATGAGCAGTTCTTC
CDR3 protein: CASLEGNEQFF
clone size: NA
V gene: TRBV7-2
D gene: NA
J gene: TRBJ2-1

CDR3 DNA: TGTGCCAGCAGTCCGCCCGAGATGCCGGACTACACAGATACGCAGTATTTT
CDR3 protein: CASSPPEMPDYTDTQYF
clone size: NA
V gene: TRBV2
D gene: NA
J gene: TRBJ2-3

CDR3 DNA: TGCGCCAGCAGCCCGGCGAGCGGAGTCCTCGACTATGGCTACACCTTC
CDR3 protein: CASSPASGVLDYGYTF
clone size: NA
V gene: TRBV5-1
D gene: NA
J gene: TRBJ1-2

CDR3 DNA: TGCAGTGCTCCTTGGACCAAAAAAGGGGCAGATACGCAGTATTTT
CDR3 protein: CSAPWTKKGADTQYF
clone size: NA
V gene: TRBV20-1
D gene: NA
J gene: TRBJ2-3

CDR3 DNA: TGCAGTGCGAAGGAGACAGGGGGCCCTGAAAAACTGTTTTTT
CDR3 protein: CSAKETGGPEKLFF
clone size: NA
V gene: TRBV20-1
D gene: TRBD1
J gene: TRBJ1-4

CDR3 DNA: TGTGCCATCAGTGGGGGGATGGAAACTTATGGCTACACCTTC
CDR3 protein: CAISGGMETYGYTF
clone size: NA
V gene: TRBV10-3
D gene: NA
J gene: TRBJ1-2

CDR3 DNA: TGTGCCAGTAGTCCACGGACTAGCATGAGCTCCTACAATGAGCAGTTCTTC
CDR3 protein: CASSPRTSMSSYNEQFF
clone size: few
V gene: TRBV19
D gene: TRBD2
J gene: TRBJ2-1

CDR3 DNA: TGTGCCAGCAGTACGCCCGGGGGGGAGTACGAGCAGTACTTC
CDR3 protein: CASSTPGGEYEQYF
clone size: NA
V gene: TRBV25-1
D gene: TRBD2
J gene: TRBJ2-7

CDR3 DNA: TGTGCCAGCAGTGAAGCCGGGACTACCTACGAGCAGTACTTC
CDR3 protein: CASSEAGTTYEQYF
clone size: few
V gene: TRBV2
D gene: TRBD2
J gene: TRBJ2-7

CDR3 DNA: TGTGCCTGGACCCCCCCCGCTCTAGCTCCGCAGTATTTT
CDR3 protein: CAWTPPALAPQYF
clone size: NA
V gene: TRBV30
D gene: NA
J gene: TRBJ2-3

CDR3 DNA: TGTGCCACCCCCGGACTAGGGGATCAGCCCCAGCATTTT
CDR3 protein: CATPGLGDQPQHF
clone size: NA
V gene: TRBV12-3/TRBV12-4
D gene: NA
J gene: TRBJ1-5

CDR3 DNA: TGCAGTGCTAGACCTGGGACTAGCGGGAGGGCCTCCTACAATGAGCAGTTCTTC
CDR3 protein: CSARPGTSGRASYNEQFF
clone size: NA
V gene: TRBV20-1
D gene: TRBD2
J gene: TRBJ2-1